This T cell receptor beta chain was sequenced in a study of cytomegalovirus exposure and HLA in healthy donors. In regard to this clone: Its antigen is not identified.

Looked up from germline, CDR1 is LNHDA and CDR2 is SQIVND (reference sequence). The CDR3 has 13 amino acids. With 6 bases clipped from V and 4 bases from J, the junction kept 0 bases outside the gene matches. PCR primers comprised 60 Vbeta and 13 Jbeta primers. The protocol was immunoSEQ multiplex PCR, while the TCRdb copy is restricted to in-frame clones and leaves out a portion. The repertoire has 150,000 to 200,000 clones, about 80% of them found once; the top ten carry approximately 2%. Study-level findings and limits: The authors enumerated under 200 TCR beta chains as linked to cytomegalovirus.

The sequence was collected from a woman between 18 and 29 years old in good health and CMV-seropositive. V usage is TRBV19 and J usage is TRBJ1-5; 10 bases fit TRBD1. Material for sequencing was PBMCs. The CDR3 here is CASRDRGNQPQHF. The CDR3 DNA reads as TGTGCCAGTAGGGACAGGGGGAATCAGCCCCAGCATTTT.